This T cell receptor beta chain was recorded in a study of blood T cell repertoires in COVID-19. Study at large: COVID-19 samples collected from the United States, Italy and Spain covered acute and convalescent phases. The analysed material was cDNA or gDNA that came from T cells, B-cell-depleted T cells, or PBMCs.

As processed by the authors: Amplified reference gene primers provided the basis for estimating nucleated cell counts. The table came from immunoSEQ multiplex PCR; TCRdb's copy has only in-frame clones and leaves some out. V and J calls and clone size are given by that table; D and trimming were obtained from the DNA. The profile shows about 220,000 clones, around 80% of them singletons. From germline, CDR1 is MNHEY and CDR2 SMNVEV (reference sequence). Trimming left V 0 bases short and J 2 bases short, with 6 bases between. This CDR3 comprises 14 residues. The sequencing input was peripheral blood. V usage is TRBV27 and J usage is TRBJ2-3; D gene unclear. The TCR originated in a man aged 45 to 65 with active or convalescent COVID-19. The chain's CDR3 is CASSLSLVTDTQYF. CDR3 in DNA: TGTGCCAGCAGTTTATCGCTAGTCACAGATACGCAGTATTTT.